Listed below are T cell receptor beta chains from one sample, sequenced in a study of blood T cell repertoires in COVID-19. Sequencing used immunoSEQ multiplex PCR; TCRdb keeps in-frame clones, though not all of them. The sample contains about 240,000 clones, 70% to 90% of which appear only once. Sequencing was done on a sample of peripheral blood. The receptors derive from a woman aged 70-85 years with active or convalescent COVID-19. Both conserved end residues are part of each CDR3. Fields, in order: J gene, D gene, clone size, V gene, CDR3 protein, CDR3 DNA. The D gene is left open where the match is weak. Where a row states a size, it is once, few, many or the class of an expanded clone; other rows omit it.

>TRBJ1-2|TRBD1|NA|TRBV2
CASSQQGNYGYTF
TGTGCCAGCAGTCAACAGGGGAACTATGGCTACACCTTC
>TRBJ1-5|NA|NA|TRBV19
CAIGGGQQPQHF
TGTGCCATAGGGGGAGGGCAACAGCCCCAGCATTTT
>TRBJ2-3|NA|NA|TRBV25-1
CASSGGGGFVADTQYF
TGTGCCAGCAGTGGGGGAGGGGGTTTTGTTGCAGATACGCAGTATTTT
>TRBJ1-1|NA|once|TRBV6-4
CASSDLPGTEAFF
TGTGCCAGCAGTGACCTACCGGGAACCGAAGCTTTCTTT
>TRBJ2-1|NA|NA|TRBV15
CATSAEDGSSYNEQFF
TGTGCCACCAGCGCGGAGGATGGTAGCTCCTACAATGAGCAGTTCTTC
>TRBJ1-1|NA|NA|TRBV19
CASSILGEPGTPEAFF
TGTGCCAGTAGTATCCTTGGTGAACCGGGAACCCCTGAAGCTTTCTTT
>TRBJ1-2|NA|NA|TRBV7-9
CASSLRADSGYTF
TGTGCCAGCAGCTTAAGGGCAGACAGTGGCTACACCTTC
>TRBJ2-5|TRBD1|NA|TRBV5-1
CASSFGTGQQETQYF
TGCGCCAGCAGCTTCGGGACAGGGCAGCAAGAGACCCAGTACTTC
>TRBJ2-1|TRBD1|NA|TRBV5-5
CASSLGGQVYNEQFF
TGTGCCAGCAGCTTGGGGGGACAGGTTTACAATGAGCAGTTCTTC
>TRBJ1-1|TRBD1|NA|TRBV6-2/TRBV6-3
CASSLGQGWTEAFF
TGTGCCAGCAGTTTGGGACAGGGCTGGACTGAAGCTTTCTTT
>TRBJ1-1|TRBD1|NA|TRBV2
CASRTGGLNTEAFF
TGTGCCAGCAGGACAGGGGGGTTGAACACTGAAGCTTTCTTT
>TRBJ1-6|TRBD1|few|TRBV27
CASSLDRVDNSPLHF
TGTGCCAGCAGTTTGGACAGGGTGGATAATTCACCCCTCCACTTT
>TRBJ2-3|TRBD2|NA|TRBV5-1
CASSLGLAGGLVGTQYF
TGCGCCAGCAGCCTCGGACTAGCGGGGGGGTTGGTAGGTACGCAGTATTTT
>TRBJ1-6|NA|few|TRBV1
CTSSLRFTDGETGGSPLHF
TGCACCAGCAGCCTCCGCTTCACCGACGGGGAGACCGGGGGTTCACCCCTCCACTTT
>TRBJ2-2|NA|NA|TRBV5-1
CASSLVPDTGELFF
TGCGCCAGCAGCTTGGTTCCGGACACCGGGGAGCTGTTTTTT
>TRBJ2-1|NA|once|TRBV5-4
CASFSLRGSSYNEQFF
TGTGCCAGCTTCTCCTTGAGAGGAAGCTCCTACAATGAGCAGTTCTTC
>TRBJ1-3|NA|NA|TRBV6-5
CASSVSSSGNTIYF
TGTGCCAGCAGCGTTAGTAGCTCTGGAAACACCATATATTTT
>TRBJ1-5|NA|NA|TRBV4-1
CASSQVVSNQPQHF
TGCGCCAGCAGCCAAGTCGTAAGCAATCAGCCCCAGCATTTT
>TRBJ2-1|TRBD2|few|TRBV11-3
CASSLGSGDNEQFF
TGTGCCAGCAGCTTAGGTAGCGGGGACAATGAGCAGTTCTTC